This is a list of T cell receptor beta chains from one sample in a study of T cells expressing NK-cell markers. TCRdb reworked the 5' RACE reads into one entry per CDR3 protein, no DNA. The data show some 150,000 distinct CDR3 sequences, and the top ten clones hold more than 10%. Sample: blood T cells: a sorted CD56 or NKG2C T cell subset, CD4+ or CD8+ T cells, or bulk PBMC T cells (not recorded which). Receptors were obtained from a man between 18 and 35 years old in good health. The CDR3 runs from the conserved cysteine through the conserved F or W.

j_call	v_call	cdr3_aa
TRBJ1-2	TRBV20-1	CSAPVQWDGYTF
TRBJ2-7	TRBV20-1	CSARTGGGYEQYF
TRBJ1-1	TRBV5-1	CASSLGTANTEAFF
TRBJ2-1	TRBV12-5	CASEDSLRGEVEQFF
TRBJ2-5	TRBV30	CAWSVGIGRETQYF
TRBJ1-2	TRBV12-3/TRBV12-4	CASSPRALGTSYGYTF
TRBJ2-7	TRBV27	CASSLSEPPDEQYF
TRBJ1-1	TRBV19	CASVGGTEAFF
TRBJ2-1	TRBV29-1	CSVDMPVREQFF
TRBJ2-2	TRBV29-1	CSVESTDRGRPGELFF
TRBJ2-7	TRBV10-3	CAISAPDSAAPEQYF
TRBJ2-1	TRBV4-3	CASSHESSTGDDEQFF
TRBJ2-1	TRBV7-6	CASSLARTSGSGYNEQFF
TRBJ2-2	TRBV4-2	CASSRQGSSGELFF
TRBJ2-3	TRBV29-1	CSVDGLAPSTDTQYF
TRBJ2-1	TRBV3-1	CASSPEDYLSYNEQFF
TRBJ2-1	TRBV11-2	CASSLESVLAGGGYEQFF
TRBJ2-1	TRBV5-1	CASRLTGHNDNEQFF
TRBJ1-1	TRBV18	CASSIGRGNTEAFF
TRBJ2-5	TRBV5-6	CASSARTGWEETQYF